This T cell receptor beta chain was sequenced during a study of blood T cells in healthy people across ages. Whole-study results and caveats: A strong correlation was seen between TCR beta diversity and naive T cell percentage. Diversity estimates drawn from one million T cells were deemed underestimates.

It was with a sample-barcoded 5' primer and a J-beta primer mix that a second PCR of about 7 to 12 cycles was run. Each cDNA molecule received a tag from a template-switch adaptor that had 12 random nucleotides. Sequencing yielded, for each sample, at least 2.5 million paired-end reads carrying CDR3. TCRdb recomputed calls from the 5' RACE reads with MiXCR, one row per CDR3 protein. The table has some 790,000 distinct CDR3 sequences, 29% seen once. The CDR3 spans 11 residues. V gave up 0 bases and J gave up 6 bases, with 3 bases separating them. Looked up from germline, CDR1 is GTSNPN and CDR2 is SVGIG (reference sequence). Of note for this clonotype: The antigen is not known.

This chain joins TRBV30 and TRBJ2-1; unclear D gene. The sample comprised blood. The receptor was derived from a woman of 80 years or more in good health. The chain's CDR3 is CAWSVSNEQFF. DNA for the CDR3: TGTGCCTGGAGTGTATCCAATGAGCAGTTCTTC.